The rows below give T cell receptor beta chains drawn from one sample of a study of response to subunit inactivated influenza vaccine. TCRdb recomputed calls from the RT-PCR reads with MiXCR, one row per CDR3 protein. The table includes just under 550,000 distinct CDR3 sequences, roughly a quarter detected once. These data also featured in a second study, about T cells expressing NK-cell markers.

The starting material was CD4+ T cells sorted from PBMCs, obtained 11 to 12 days after vaccination. Receptors were obtained from a man aged 50-59 years who received an inactivated influenza vaccine. The CDR3 runs from the conserved cysteine through the conserved F or W. Each record gives: J gene, V gene, clone size, CDR3 protein. Not every row has a clone size; where given, it reads once, few, many or a size class.

j_gene: TRBJ1-2
v_gene: TRBV7-9
abundance: NA
CDR3aa: CASSFPGSGYTF

j_gene: TRBJ2-7
v_gene: TRBV10-3
abundance: few
CDR3aa: CAIIVDGFEQYF

j_gene: TRBJ2-7
v_gene: TRBV6-5
abundance: NA
CDR3aa: CASSSSSGRSSYEQYF

j_gene: TRBJ2-2
v_gene: TRBV25-1
abundance: NA
CDR3aa: CASSELRELAGELFF

j_gene: TRBJ1-3
v_gene: TRBV7-9
abundance: NA
CDR3aa: CASSLIDRVKGNTIYF

j_gene: TRBJ1-5
v_gene: TRBV29-1
abundance: many
CDR3aa: CSVGDTSNQPQHF

j_gene: TRBJ2-5
v_gene: TRBV15
abundance: few
CDR3aa: CATSRDRQPGETQYF

j_gene: TRBJ2-3
v_gene: TRBV12-3/TRBV12-4
abundance: NA
CDR3aa: CASSSELIRAVSTDTQYF

j_gene: TRBJ2-7
v_gene: TRBV4-3
abundance: NA
CDR3aa: CASSQERGSLTGQYF

j_gene: TRBJ2-5
v_gene: TRBV20-1
abundance: few
CDR3aa: CSAPGNSQRETQYF

j_gene: TRBJ2-2
v_gene: TRBV7-2
abundance: NA
CDR3aa: CASSLAAPRGELFF

j_gene: TRBJ2-2
v_gene: TRBV5-1
abundance: few
CDR3aa: CASSLAGGPGTGELFF

j_gene: TRBJ2-3
v_gene: TRBV10-3
abundance: few
CDR3aa: CAINRGGTTDTQYF

j_gene: TRBJ2-2
v_gene: TRBV7-9
abundance: many
CDR3aa: CASRPRPGHRNRRNTGELFF

j_gene: TRBJ2-3
v_gene: TRBV5-1
abundance: few
CDR3aa: CASSLALLAGGRTDTQYF

j_gene: TRBJ2-7
v_gene: TRBV3-1
abundance: few
CDR3aa: CASRTSGAGYEQYF

j_gene: TRBJ2-1
v_gene: TRBV18
abundance: NA
CDR3aa: CASSPLGNEQFF